What follows are 26 T cell receptor beta chains derived from one specimen sequenced in a study of shared clonotypes between healthy human individuals. Assay used: immunoSEQ multiplex PCR; TCRdb lists only in-frame clones, some missing. The data contain over a million clones, about three quarters of them seen just once; the ten biggest clones take up about 1.4%. Source material: memory CD4+ T cells sorted from blood. Sample subset: CD45RA-negative fraction. These receptors all come from a man aged 18 to 29 in good health.

The CDR3 region is CASSPDSGFNQPQHF. DNA of the CDR3: TGTGCCAGCAGTCCCGACTCAGGGTTCAATCAGCCCCAGCATTTT. The J gene is TRBJ1-5, the V gene TRBV6-1; a possible D gene is TRBD1 (5 bases). The V end was cut by 5 bases, the J end by 3 bases, with 14 bases between. The V gene's germline CDR1 is MNHNS and CDR2 SASEGT. The CDR3 is 15 amino acids.

The V call is TRBV5-1, the J call TRBJ2-1; possible D gene TRBD2, 5 bases. Germline values: CDR1 SGHRS, CDR2 YFSETQ. V lost 2 bases to trimming and J lost 8 bases, with 14 bases between them. This CDR3 region has 14 residues. As DNA, the CDR3 is TGCGCCAGCAGCTTCCGAGGAGGACCGGATGAGCAGTTCTTC. Translation gives CASSFRGGPDEQFF.

This clone was seen a single time. The junction and the germline gene differ at one end; a read error may be behind it. The chain carries TRBV6-1 and TRBJ1-4; 12 bases agree with TRBD1. This CDR3 comprises 17 residues. Per the germline V gene, CDR1 is MNHNS and CDR2 is SASEGT. The CDR3 spells CASREAGTGGPNEKLFF. CDR3 in DNA: TGTGCCAGCAGAGAAGCCGGGACAGGGGGCCCTAATGAAAAACTGTTTTTT.

The sample holds one count of this clone. J is TRBJ1-1 and V is TRBV28; tentative D call: TRBD1 (5 bases). Looked up from germline, CDR1 is MDHEN and CDR2 is SYDVKM. The V and J ends lost 6 bases and 0 bases respectively, with 14 bases between them. The CDR3 consists of 15 residues. The CDR3, as DNA: TGTGCCAGCAGGATTCGGAGGGGCCTGAACACTGAAGCTTTCTTT. Translated: CASRIRRGLNTEAFF.

V gene TRBV5-4 combines with J gene TRBJ2-7, with 8 bases lining up with TRBD1. There are 16 residues in the CDR3. Germline-derived CDR1 and CDR2 are SGHNT and YYREEE (reference sequence). J was trimmed by 3 bases and V by 2 bases; bases with no gene match: 10. CDR3 DNA: TGTGCCAGCAGCTTAGTGGCCGGGACAGGTGACTACGAGCAGTACTTC. Translated: CASSLVAGTGDYEQYF.

V gene TRBV19 combines with J gene TRBJ2-1; no firm D call. The length of the CDR3 is 13 residues. The germline V and J ends were trimmed by 5 bases and 5 bases, with 10 bases remaining between them. Germline V CDR1 and CDR2: LNHDA, SQIVND (reference sequence). This CDR3 reads CASSFGPDNEQFF. CDR3 DNA sequence: TGTGCCAGTAGTTTTGGACCGGACAATGAGCAGTTCTTC. Full variable domain (remainder filled in from reference TRBV19 and TRBJ2-1): DGGITQSPKYLFRKEGQNVTLSCEQNLNHDAMYWYRQDPGQGLRLIYYSQIVNDFQKGDIAEGYSVSREKKESFPLTVTSAQKNPTAFYLCASSFGPDNEQFFGPGTRLTVL.

Worth noting for this clone: Other nucleotide sequences from this sample produce the same CDR3. The chain recombines TRBV5-6 with TRBJ2-3; 10 nucleotides line up with TRBD2. Germline V CDR1 and CDR2: SGHDT, YYEEEE. The V and J ends lost 5 bases and 4 bases, in that order; junction bases with no gene match: 7. The CDR3 loop spans 15 amino acids. Here the CDR3 DNA reads TGTGCCAGCAGATTCGGGACTAGCGACGCAGATACGCAGTATTTT. It is translated as CASRFGTSDADTQYF.

Comment on this clone: At one boundary the junction diverges from the germline segment, which might be a read error. The V gene is TRBV12-5, the J gene TRBJ2-5; D is unclear. This CDR3 region has 10 residues. CDR1 and CDR2 from the germline V gene are LGHNT and FRNRAP. As DNA, the CDR3 is TGTGCTAGTGGTTTGGTGGGGTCCAACTTC. This sequence encodes CASGLVGSNF.

The V gene is TRBV27, the J gene TRBJ1-2, with a weak D call TRBD1 (5 bases). This CDR3 has 15 amino acids. The V end lost 5 bases, the J end lost 4 bases, and 17 bases lay between the germline ends. Germline CDR1 reads MNHEY; CDR2 reads SMNVEV (reference sequence). The CDR3 DNA follows: TGTGCCAGCAGTCCCCGGGGGAACATAGTCTATGGCTACACCTTC. Its translation: CASSPRGNIVYGYTF.

This sequence joins TRBV5-5 and TRBJ2-4, with D tentatively TRBD2 (5 bases). CDR1 is SGHKS and CDR2 is YYEKEE in the germline V gene (reference sequence). CDR3 length: 16 amino acids. V was clipped by 0 bases and J by 0 bases, with 10 bases between them. CDR3 residues: CASSLGAGVAKNIQYF. CDR3 nucleotide sequence: TGTGCCAGCAGCTTGGGGGCCGGGGTAGCCAAAAACATTCAGTACTTC.

In its sample, this clone was seen many times. The gene calls are TRBV30 and TRBJ1-5, with D perhaps TRBD1 (6 bases). V lost 4 bases and J lost 6, with 13 bases in between. The CDR3 sequence is 13 residues long. CDR1 is GTSNPN and CDR2 is SVGIG in the germline V gene (reference sequence). CDR3 sequence (DNA): TGTGCCTGGACAATTGGGGGCGGTCAGCCCCAGCATTTT. It specifies CAWTIGGGQPQHF.

The chain has TRBV18 and TRBJ2-3; D gene uncertain. With 4 bases removed from V and 6 bases from J, the gap between germline ends came to 8 bases. The CDR3 totals 12 residues. Germline V lookup: CDR1 KGHSH, CDR2 LQKENI. CDR3 residues: CASSLEMDTQYF. The CDR3 nucleotides read TGTGCCAGCTCACTTGAAATGGATACGCAGTATTTT.

This sequence joins TRBV5-4 and TRBJ2-7, with D hard to call. The CDR3 consists of 15 residues. CDR1 SGHNT and CDR2 YYREEE come from the germline V gene (reference sequence). V shed 6 bases and J shed 0 bases, with 16 bases lying between them. Here the CDR3 reads CASTVKKGNSYEQYF. The CDR3 DNA reads as TGTGCCAGCACCGTCAAGAAGGGAAACTCCTACGAGCAGTACTTC.

With respect to this clone: This likely traces to a read error, being one base from a far larger clone. This sample includes further DNA sequences coding for the same CDR3. The rearrangement uses TRBV30 and TRBJ1-2; D might be TRBD1 (6 bases). This CDR3 has 13 amino acids. Germline V gene data show CDR1 as GTSNPN and CDR2 as SVGIG (reference sequence). The CDR3 here is CLAGTRANYGYTF. The CDR3, as DNA: TGTTTGGCGGGGACAAGGGCTAACTATGGCTACACCTTC.

The sample holds a few counts of this clone. The chain uses TRBV7-6 and TRBJ2-5; D possibly corresponds to TRBD1 (6 bases). V shed 4 bases and J shed 1 base, with 19 bases lying between them. This CDR3 has 17 amino acids. Germline V CDR1 and CDR2: SGHVS, FNYEAQ. The CDR3 reads CASSSGTRPPFQETQYF. The CDR3 nucleotides read TGTGCCAGCAGCTCGGGGACAAGGCCCCCATTCCAAGAGACCCAGTACTTC.

With respect to this clone: The same CDR3 arises from other DNA sequences in this sample as well. The rearrangement uses TRBV10-3 and TRBJ1-5; 9 bases align to TRBD1. This CDR3 is 14 amino acids long. V lost 10 bases to trimming and J lost 2 bases; unmatched junction nucleotides: 6. Germline V gives CDR1 ENHRY, CDR2 SYGVKD. The CDR3: CATGQGLGNQPQHF. In nucleotides, the CDR3 is TGTGCCACAGGACAGGGGTTGGGCAATCAGCCCCAGCATTTT.

This chain links TRBV5-6 with TRBJ2-7, with 8 bases that match TRBD1. V lost 4 bases, J lost 6 bases, and 12 bases stayed unmatched. The CDR3 sequence is 15 residues long. CDR1 and CDR2 from the germline V gene are SGHDT and YYEEEE. For the CDR3, the DNA is TGTGCCAGCAGCCACAGGGACAGGATTTCCCCCGAGCAGTACTTC. Its translation: CASSHRDRISPEQYF.

This sequence joins TRBV18 and TRBJ2-1; D remains unclear. CDR1 is KGHSH, CDR2 LQKENI, per germline. The CDR3 is 14 residues long. The V and J ends lost 0 bases and 7 bases respectively, with 10 bases between them. As DNA, the CDR3 is TGTGCCAGCTCACCACCGACGGACCTGAATGAGCAGTTCTTC. Its protein product is CASSPPTDLNEQFF. Looking up the rest from reference TRBV18 and TRBJ2-1 gives the full variable domain: NAGVMQNPRHLVRRRGQEARLRCSPMKGHSHVYWYRQLPEEGLKFMVYLQKENIIDESGMPKERFSAEFPKEGPSILRIQQVVRGDSAAYFCASSPPTDLNEQFFGPGTRLTVL.

This chain uses TRBV19 with TRBJ2-7; 7 bases are a match to TRBD1. Germline V gives CDR1 LNHDA, CDR2 SQIVND (reference sequence). The V segment lost 4 bases and the J segment 3 bases; nucleotides outside the gene matches: 9. The CDR3 contains 15 residues. This chain's CDR3 is CASSRGRQGSYEQYF. The CDR3 DNA follows: TGTGCCAGTAGTAGGGGGAGACAGGGCAGCTACGAGCAGTACTTC.

The V call is TRBV7-2, the J call TRBJ2-1; D may correspond to TRBD1 or TRBD2 (5 bases each). V was cut by 5 bases and J by 7 bases, with 18 bases left in between. CDR1 is SGHTA and CDR2 is FQGNSA in the germline V gene. The CDR3 spans 15 residues. The CDR3 sequence is CASSLARDGRNEQFF. DNA for the CDR3: TGTGCCAGCAGCCTTGCGAGGGACGGGCGTAATGAGCAGTTCTTC.

This clone showed up just a few times. The gene calls are TRBV7-2 and TRBJ2-7; 7 bases are shared with TRBD1. In germline, CDR1 is SGHTA, CDR2 FQGNSA. This CDR3 has 15 residues. The trim removed 5 bases at V and 0 bases at J, leaving 7 bases unmatched. The CDR3 loop is CASSPGQENSYEQYF. The CDR3 DNA follows: TGTGCCAGCAGCCCCGGACAGGAGAACTCCTACGAGCAGTACTTC.

The chain links TRBV5-1 to TRBJ2-5; D not resolved. Per germline, CDR1 SGHRS and CDR2 YFSETQ. V lost 4 bases to trimming and J lost 0 bases, with 10 bases between them. The CDR3 runs to 14 residues. The CDR3 DNA follows: TGCGCCAGCAGCCTAAACCCCAACCAAGAGACCCAGTACTTC. Protein sequence: CASSLNPNQETQYF.

The rearrangement uses TRBV7-6 and TRBJ2-3; no firm D call. With 1 base removed from V and 8 bases from J, the gap between germline ends came to 25 bases. Germline V gene data show CDR1 as SGHVS and CDR2 as FNYEAQ. This CDR3 region has 18 residues. The DNA for the CDR3 is TGTGCCAGCAGCTTAGTCCCTTGTACCCCCCCGTCTCAGTGTACGCAGTATTTT. Translated: CASSLVPCTPPSQCTQYF. The full variable domain, completed using reference TRBV7-6 and TRBJ2-3, is GAGVSQSPRYKVTKRGQDVALRCDPISGHVSLYWYRQALGQGPEFLTYFNYEAQQDKSGLPNDRFSAERPEGSISTLTIQRTEQRDSAMYRCASSLVPCTPPSQCTQYFGPGTRLTVL.

The gene calls are TRBV30 and TRBJ1-3, with D perhaps matching TRBD1 (5 bases). V was trimmed by 0 bases and J by 3 bases, leaving 12 bases between them. Germline V gene sequence: CDR1 GTSNPN, CDR2 SVGIG (reference sequence). This CDR3 is 15 amino acids long. CDR3 nucleotides: TGTGCCTGGAGTGTACAAGGAGGGGTTGGAAACACCATATATTTT. Its protein product is CAWSVQGGVGNTIYF.

The chain employs TRBV27 and TRBJ2-7; the D is unclear. Germline CDR1 MNHEY, CDR2 SMNVEV (reference sequence). The germline V and J ends were trimmed by 3 bases and 7 bases, with 13 bases remaining between them. The CDR3 loop spans 13 amino acids. CDR3 protein: CASSFTSAGEQYF. The CDR3 DNA is TGTGCCAGCAGTTTTACCTCAGCTGGGGAGCAGTACTTC.

The J gene is TRBJ2-2, the V gene TRBV5-4; 7 bases map to TRBD2. V trimming: 3 bases; J trimming: 5 bases; junction bases outside the gene matches: 10. Germline-derived CDR1 and CDR2 are SGHNT and YYREEE (reference sequence). CDR3 length: 16 amino acids. CDR3 bases: TGTGCCAGCAGCTCGACTGGCGGGAGCTTGACCGGGGAGCTGTTTTTT. Encoded protein: CASSSTGGSLTGELFF.